This is a list of T cell receptor beta chains from one sample in a study of beta chain features in type 1 diabetes. Clones were sequenced by immunoSEQ multiplex PCR, and TCRdb holds only the in-frame ones, with some missing. The sample consists of roughly 290,000 clones, 15% of them appearing once. The specimen sequenced was naive CD4+ T cells from blood. The source of these receptors is a man aged 18 to 30 with type 1 diabetes. The CDR3 runs from the conserved cysteine through the conserved F or W. The D gene is left open where the match is weak. The listing skips clone size in some rows; elsewhere it reads once, few, many or a size class.

v_gene	d_gene	abundance	j_gene	CDR3nt	CDR3aa
TRBV7-2	TRBD1	NA	TRBJ1-2	TGTGCCAGCAGCACAGTACAGGGGCCCGGAGGCTATGGCTACACCTTC	CASSTVQGPGGYGYTF
TRBV5-4	TRBD1	NA	TRBJ1-2	TGTGCCAGCCAGGGACAGTTTAACTATGGCTACACCTTC	CASQGQFNYGYTF
TRBV25-1	NA	few	TRBJ1-4	TGTGCCAGCCACGGGAGGTTCGGGCAAAAACTGTTTTTT	CASHGRFGQKLFF
TRBV28	TRBD1	few	TRBJ2-2	TGTGCCAGCAGTCGGGACAGCCCGAGGGGGGAGCTGTTTTTT	CASSRDSPRGELFF
TRBV7-9	NA	few	TRBJ1-1	TGTGCCAGCAGCCAGGACAGTGAAGCTTTCTTT	CASSQDSEAFF
TRBV19	TRBD2	NA	TRBJ2-7	TGTGCCAGTAGTACCGGGACTACTCCTTACGAGCAGTACTTC	CASSTGTTPYEQYF
TRBV28	NA	few	TRBJ1-2	TGTGCCAGCAGTCTAGCTAACTATGGCTACACCTTC	CASSLANYGYTF
TRBV9	TRBD1	few	TRBJ2-4	TGTGCCAGCAGCGCAGGGGGCATCGGGAACATTCAGTACTTC	CASSAGGIGNIQYF
TRBV29-1	NA	NA	TRBJ2-1	TGCAGCGTTAATACCCCCTACCTCTCCTACAATGAGCAGTTCTTC	CSVNTPYLSYNEQFF
TRBV5-4	NA	few	TRBJ2-1	TGTGCCAGCAGCTTGGACCGGGGCTCCTACAATGAGCAGTTCTTC	CASSLDRGSYNEQFF
TRBV27	TRBD1	few	TRBJ1-1	TGTGCCAGCAGTTCCTTACCGGGACAGGGAACTGAAGCTTTCTTT	CASSSLPGQGTEAFF
TRBV15	TRBD2	NA	TRBJ2-3	TGTGCCACCAGCAGAGATAAAGCGGGGCCATACACAGATACGCAGTATTTT	CATSRDKAGPYTDTQYF
TRBV7-2	NA	few	TRBJ2-1	TGTGCCAGCAGCTTAGAGTCGCTAGCGCGGAATGAGCAGTTCTTC	CASSLESLARNEQFF
TRBV29-1	NA	NA	TRBJ1-3	TGCAGCGTTGGAGTGGGTCGAGGGAACACCATATATTTT	CSVGVGRGNTIYF
TRBV29-1	NA	many	TRBJ2-1	TGCAGCGTAGGGTTCGTGGGGCTTCGTGTTGAGCAGTTCTTC	CSVGFVGLRVEQFF
TRBV6-5	NA	NA	TRBJ1-2	TGTGCCAGCAGTGGACAGTATAGCTATGGCTACACCTTC	CASSGQYSYGYTF
TRBV27	NA	NA	TRBJ2-2	TGTGCCAGCACCATGGTTCTCCTAAACACCGGGGAGCTGTTTTTT	CASTMVLLNTGELFF
TRBV27	TRBD1	NA	TRBJ2-1	TGTGCCAGCAGAACGCGGACAGGGGGCAGAGTTCTCGATGAGCAGTTCTTC	CASRTRTGGRVLDEQFF
TRBV5-1	NA	NA	TRBJ1-3	TGCGCCAGCAGCTTATCGGTCTCTGGAAACACCATATATTTT	CASSLSVSGNTIYF
TRBV9	TRBD1	few	TRBJ2-7	TGTGCCAGCAGCGTCGGGACAGGGGGCGAAATGACCCTCTACGAGCAGTACTTC	CASSVGTGGEMTLYEQYF
TRBV4-2	NA	few	TRBJ1-4	TGTGCCAGCAGCCAAGGCAGGGAACGGGAAAAACTGTTTTTT	CASSQGREREKLFF
TRBV6-5	TRBD2	few	TRBJ2-5	TGTGCCAGCCAGGGCGGGGGGGAGACCCAGTACTTC	CASQGGGETQYF
TRBV6-5	TRBD1	NA	TRBJ1-2	TGTGCCAGCAGTTCTGGACAGGCTGATTGGCTAGATGGCTACACCTTC	CASSSGQADWLDGYTF
TRBV5-1	TRBD2	NA	TRBJ2-3	TGCGCCAGCAGTTTCCGCCAAGCGGGAGGGACAGATACGCAGTATTTT	CASSFRQAGGTDTQYF
TRBV30	TRBD2	few	TRBJ2-1	TGTGCTAGGGGGCGGACTAGCGACTACAATGAGCAGTTCTTC	CARGRTSDYNEQFF
TRBV7-2	TRBD1	NA	TRBJ1-5	TGTGCCAGCAGCATAGTCGGACAGGGTAATCAGCCCCAGCATTTT	CASSIVGQGNQPQHF
TRBV9	TRBD2	few	TRBJ2-3	TGTGCCAGCAGCCCTGGGACTAGCGCTTACCATACGCAGTATTTT	CASSPGTSAYHTQYF
TRBV2	NA	few	TRBJ2-5	TGTGCCAGCAGTGACACTTTGCCGCCCTTGGAGACCCAGTACTTC	CASSDTLPPLETQYF
TRBV30	NA	few	TRBJ2-7	TGTGCCTGGAGTGTACGAGGCCGCGAGCAGTACTTC	CAWSVRGREQYF
TRBV18	NA	NA	TRBJ2-7	TGTGCCAGCTCACCTCAAGGGGCCTACGAGCAGTACTTC	CASSPQGAYEQYF
TRBV27	TRBD1	NA	TRBJ1-2	TGTGCCAGCAGTTGGCGACAGGGGGGAGATGGCTACACCTTC	CASSWRQGGDGYTF
TRBV10-3	NA	NA	TRBJ2-1	TGTGCCATCAGTGAGTCAGCAGGGAATGAGCAGTTCTTC	CAISESAGNEQFF
TRBV11-2	NA	few	TRBJ2-1	TGTGCCAGCGGCTACTCTAGCTCCTACAATGAGCAGTTCTTC	CASGYSSSYNEQFF
TRBV2	TRBD1	NA	TRBJ1-5	TGTGCCAGCAGTGAAGCCCCAGGGGGAAGAAATCAGCCCCAGCATTTT	CASSEAPGGRNQPQHF
TRBV29-1	NA	few	TRBJ1-1	TGCAGCGTTGAATTGACAGGGAACACTGAAGCTTTCTTT	CSVELTGNTEAFF
TRBV7-2	NA	few	TRBJ2-1	TGTGCCAGCAGCTTAGGCGGTTTACCCTACAATGAGCAGTTCTTC	CASSLGGLPYNEQFF
TRBV2	TRBD1	NA	TRBJ1-2	TGTGCCAGCAGCCAGGGACAGGCCTATGGCTACACCTTC	CASSQGQAYGYTF
TRBV9	TRBD2	NA	TRBJ2-2	TGTGCCAGCAGCGACGTAGCGGGAGGGCACACCGGGGAGCTGTTTTTT	CASSDVAGGHTGELFF
TRBV4-2	TRBD1	NA	TRBJ1-5	TGTGCCAGCAGCCAAGTCACAGGGGAATATCAGCCCCAGCATTTT	CASSQVTGEYQPQHF
TRBV4-1	NA	few	TRBJ1-5	TGCGCCAGCAGCCCCCCGGGGGGAAATCAGCCCCAGCATTTT	CASSPPGGNQPQHF
TRBV11-2	NA	few	TRBJ1-4	TGTGCCAGCATCAACAGGGATTGGAGTGAAAAACTGTTTTTT	CASINRDWSEKLFF
TRBV19	NA	NA	TRBJ1-5	TGTGCCAGTAGTCTGCGGGGGAGCGTACAGCCCCAGCATTTT	CASSLRGSVQPQHF
TRBV30	NA	NA	TRBJ2-1	TGTGCCTGGAGTGTACTGTATGAGCAGTTCTTC	CAWSVLYEQFF
TRBV7-9	TRBD1	few	TRBJ1-2	TGTGCCAGCAGCTACCGACAGGGCGGGTTAGATGGCTACACCTTC	CASSYRQGGLDGYTF
TRBV21-1	NA	NA	TRBJ1-1	TGTGCCAGCAGCAAAGCCGTGGGAGGGAAGGACACTGAAGCTTTCTTT	CASSKAVGGKDTEAFF
TRBV7-9	TRBD1	few	TRBJ2-1	TGTGCCAGCAGCGCCCAGACAGGGGCTTCCTACAATGAGCAGTTCTTC	CASSAQTGASYNEQFF
TRBV2	NA	NA	TRBJ2-7	TGTGCCAGCAGTGAACGTTCGGGCTCCTACGAGCAGTACTTC	CASSERSGSYEQYF
TRBV7-2	NA	NA	TRBJ2-1	TGTGCCAGCAGCTTAAGGTGGTTAGTAGCATACAATGAGCAGTTCTTC	CASSLRWLVAYNEQFF
TRBV5-1	NA	few	TRBJ2-5	TGCGCCAGCCGCAGGGAGGTGCAAGAGACCCAGTACTTC	CASRREVQETQYF
TRBV28	NA	NA	TRBJ2-1	TGTGCCAGCAGTTCCCTCGGGGAGAGAAGCTACAATGAGCAGTTCTTC	CASSSLGERSYNEQFF
TRBV29-1	TRBD2	few	TRBJ2-3	TGCAGCGTTGGGACTAGCGGACCCACAGATACGCAGTATTTT	CSVGTSGPTDTQYF
TRBV15	NA	few	TRBJ2-1	TGTGCCACCAGCCCCGGCACTAGGACTTACAATGAGCAGTTCTTC	CATSPGTRTYNEQFF
TRBV5-4	NA	few	TRBJ2-5	TGTGCCAGCAGCGTTCGTCAAGAGACCCAGTACTTC	CASSVRQETQYF
TRBV30	NA	NA	TRBJ1-2	TGTGCCTGGAGTCCTGGACTGGGAAGATATGGCTACACCTTC	CAWSPGLGRYGYTF
TRBV18	TRBD1	few	TRBJ2-7	TGTGCCAGCTCACCTCTGTCCGGGACAGGGACCTACGAGCAGTACTTC	CASSPLSGTGTYEQYF
TRBV28	TRBD1	NA	TRBJ1-5	TGTGCCAGCAGTCCCGGACAGGGAGGTCTGGGTAACCAGCCCCAGCATTTT	CASSPGQGGLGNQPQHF
TRBV10-3	NA	few	TRBJ1-1	TGTGCCATCAAGAGTCAGGGAAACACTGAAGCTTTCTTT	CAIKSQGNTEAFF
TRBV5-4	TRBD1	few	TRBJ2-1	TGTGCCAGCAGCGAGGGAGCGACAGGGGGCTCCTACAATGAGCAGTTCTTC	CASSEGATGGSYNEQFF
TRBV15	TRBD2	NA	TRBJ2-3	TGTGCCACCAGCGGTCTAGCGGGAGGGATCACAGATACGCAGTATTTT	CATSGLAGGITDTQYF